The 5 T cell receptor beta chains presented below share a single source sample, sequenced in a study of T cells after yellow fever vaccination (dated by TCRdb to about 2019). Per the publication, the treatment or condition label means: live attenuated yellow fever vaccine strain. The library relied on 5' RACE. Instrument used: Illumina HiSeq 2500. Through fastp at Q25 and MiXCR, TCRdb rebuilt clones from the public reads, retaining in-frame beta chains. Merged by CDR3 protein, the rows form single entries marked with the most common genes and DNA. The sample profile shows around 610,000 distinct CDR3 sequences; roughly 13% of them were found once. Jointly, the top ten make up more than 12% of the sample. The sample consisted of PBMCs, taken on the day of the yellow fever booster vaccination. These receptors were obtained from a man younger than 45 who received the YFV17D yellow fever vaccine.

The V and J genes are TRBV6-5 and TRBJ2-1; TRBD2 matches 10 bases. This CDR3 contains 15 residues. Germline V CDR1 and CDR2: MNHEY, SVGAGI. V dropped 3 bases and J dropped 4; count of bases not matched to a gene: 3. The CDR3 region is CASSYLAGEYNEQFF. The CDR3 region has the DNA TGTGCCAGCAGTTATCTAGCGGGAGAGTACAATGAGCAGTTCTTC.

This clonotype was counted a few times. The gene calls are TRBV5-1 and TRBJ2-1; 8 nucleotides match TRBD1. With 2 bases clipped from V and 1 base from J, the junction kept 5 bases outside the gene matches. The germline CDR1 and CDR2 sequences are SGHRS and YFSETQ. The length of the CDR3 is 16 residues. The CDR3 is CASSFGTGVSYNEQFF. The CDR3 bases are TGCGCCAGCAGCTTTGGGACAGGAGTTTCCTACAATGAGCAGTTCTTC.

This clonotype was picked up a small number of times. The V call is TRBV28, the J call TRBJ1-2; no clear D gene. Germline CDR1 reads MDHEN; CDR2 reads SYDVKM. V was shortened by 4 bases and J by 5 bases, with 5 bases between the two germline ends. The CDR3 consists of 11 residues. CDR3 in amino acids: CASSYVYGYTF. The CDR3 DNA reads TGTGCCAGCAGTTACGTTTATGGCTACACCTTC.

V and J are TRBV5-6 and TRBJ1-5, with unresolved D. The V and J ends lost 0 bases and 4 bases respectively, with 8 bases between them. Germline-derived CDR1 and CDR2 are SGHDT and YYEEEE. The CDR3 length is 14 residues. The CDR3 DNA follows: TGTGCCAGCAGCTTGGCCTCCCGAAATCAGCCCCAGCATTTT. This encodes CASSLASRNQPQHF.

Only a few counts were recorded for this clonotype. V and J are TRBV20-1 and TRBJ2-1; D not certain. The germline V and J ends were trimmed by 0 bases and 5 bases, with 11 bases remaining between them. The CDR3 sequence is 14 residues long. The germline gives CDR1 DFQATT, CDR2 SNEGSKA (reference sequence). The CDR3 loop reads CSARDGRSNNEQFF. CDR3 nucleotide sequence: TGCAGTGCTAGAGATGGGCGATCGAACAATGAGCAGTTCTTC.